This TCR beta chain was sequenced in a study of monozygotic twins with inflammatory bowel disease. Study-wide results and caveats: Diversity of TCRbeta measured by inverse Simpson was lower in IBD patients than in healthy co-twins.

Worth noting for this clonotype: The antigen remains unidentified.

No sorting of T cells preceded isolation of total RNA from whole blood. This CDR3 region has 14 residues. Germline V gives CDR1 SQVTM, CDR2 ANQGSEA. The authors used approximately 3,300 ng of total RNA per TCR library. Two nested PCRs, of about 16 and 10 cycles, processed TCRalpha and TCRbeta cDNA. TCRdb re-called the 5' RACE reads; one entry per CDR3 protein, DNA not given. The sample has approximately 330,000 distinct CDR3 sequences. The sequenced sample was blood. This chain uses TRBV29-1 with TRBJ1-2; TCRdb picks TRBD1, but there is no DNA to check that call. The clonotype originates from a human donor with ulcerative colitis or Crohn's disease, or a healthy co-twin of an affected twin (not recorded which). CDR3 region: CSALSTGGLGGYTF.